These T cell receptor beta chains were read from a single sample in a study of identical twins. In TCRdb, the 5' RACE reads were re-called with MiXCR into one record per CDR3 protein. Of about 430,000 distinct CDR3 sequences detected, approximately 18% appear once; the ten largest clones hold 9.5% to 15%. Sequencing was carried out using naive T cells sorted from blood. Source of these receptors: a man in his fifties in good health. The CDR3 runs from the conserved cysteine through the conserved F or W. The D gene is left open where the match is weak. The size field is filled for only some rows; it gives once, few, many or a size class.

>TRBJ2-2|-|-|TRBV5-6
TGTGCCAGCAGCTTTTTCGCCGGGGAGCTGTTTTTT
CASSFFAGELFF
>TRBJ1-1|-|few|TRBV29-1
TGCAGCGTTGAACCGGACTTAATGCGGCACACTGAAGCTTTCTTT
CSVEPDLMRHTEAFF
>TRBJ2-3|TRBD2|-|TRBV5-5
TGTGCCAGCAGCTTGGCTAGCGGGGGAGTTCCAGATACGCAGTATTTT
CASSLASGGVPDTQYF
>TRBJ2-1|TRBD2|-|TRBV2
TGTGCCAGCAAAATAGCGGGAGGGCCCTACAATGAGCAGTTCTTC
CASKIAGGPYNEQFF
>TRBJ1-2|-|-|TRBV3-1
TGTGCCAGCAGCCAAGATCGGGCAGGGGTTACCTTC
CASSQDRAGVTF
>TRBJ2-2|-|many|TRBV4-3
TGCGCCAGCAGCCACGTAGATATTATAGGGAAAACCGGGGAGCTGTTTTTT
CASSHVDIIGKTGELFF
>TRBJ2-1|TRBD2|-|TRBV20-1
TGCAGTGCTCTCTCGCTGGGACTAGCGGGAGGGCCCTCCTACAATGAGCAGTTCTTC
CSALSLGLAGGPSYNEQFF
>TRBJ2-7|-|many|TRBV9
TGTGCCAGCAGCGTACTGCCGGCAGTGTCCCCCTACGAGCAGTACTTC
CASSVLPAVSPYEQYF
>TRBJ1-5|TRBD1|-|TRBV5-6
TGTGCCAGCAGCTCGGGACAGGGCCTCAATCAGCCCCAGCATTTT
CASSSGQGLNQPQHF
>TRBJ2-1|TRBD2|-|TRBV20-1
TGCAGTGCCCAGCGGACTAGCGGGAAGAATGAGCAGTTCTTC
CSAQRTSGKNEQFF
>TRBJ2-4|-|once|TRBV11-2
TGTGCCAGCAGCACAAACCGGGAGAAGATCATGGGGGTTCAGTACTTC
CASSTNREKIMGVQYF
>TRBJ2-1|-|many|TRBV18
TGTGCCAGCTCACCACCGTTACGGGACTTTGAGCAGTTCTTC
CASSPPLRDFEQFF
>TRBJ2-3|-|few|TRBV5-6
TGTGCCAGCAGACCGGGACACACTAGCACAGATACGCAGTATTTT
CASRPGHTSTDTQYF
>TRBJ2-7|-|many|TRBV29-1
TGCAGCGTTCTTAGCGGCCCCTACGAGCAGTACTTC
CSVLSGPYEQYF
>TRBJ2-1|-|-|TRBV10-1
TGCGCCAGCAGTGAGAGAGGGGACATACCCTACAATGAGCAGTTCTTC
CASSERGDIPYNEQFF
>TRBJ2-1|-|-|TRBV9
TGTGCCAGCGGTCGGGCAGGGGTTGGCAATGAGCAGTTCTTC
CASGRAGVGNEQFF
>TRBJ2-4|-|few|TRBV9
TGTGCCAGCAGCGTAGAGGCTCAAGCCAAAAACATTCAGTACTTC
CASSVEAQAKNIQYF
>TRBJ2-1|-|few|TRBV15
TGTGCCACCAGCGGAATACCCAGAAGCTCCTACAATGAGCAGTTCTTC
CATSGIPRSSYNEQFF
>TRBJ2-7|TRBD2|few|TRBV27
TGTGCCAGCAGTTTTGGACTAGTAGGTTTAAACGAGCAGTACTTC
CASSFGLVGLNEQYF
>TRBJ1-2|TRBD1|many|TRBV5-1
TGCGCCAGCAGCGTAGGGACAGCCTCTAACTATGGCTACACCTTC
CASSVGTASNYGYTF